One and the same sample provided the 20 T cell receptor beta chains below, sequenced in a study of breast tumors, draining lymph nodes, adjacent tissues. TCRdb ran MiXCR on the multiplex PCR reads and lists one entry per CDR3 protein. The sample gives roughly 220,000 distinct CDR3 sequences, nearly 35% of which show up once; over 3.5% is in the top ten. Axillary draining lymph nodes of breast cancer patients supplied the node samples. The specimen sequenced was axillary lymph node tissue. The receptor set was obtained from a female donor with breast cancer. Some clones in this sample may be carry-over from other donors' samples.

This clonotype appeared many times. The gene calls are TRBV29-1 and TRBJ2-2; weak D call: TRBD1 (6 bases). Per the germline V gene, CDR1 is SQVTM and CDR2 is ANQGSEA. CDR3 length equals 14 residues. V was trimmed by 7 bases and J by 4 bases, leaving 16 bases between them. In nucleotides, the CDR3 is TGCAGCGCCCTACAGGGTTTGGCCACCGGGGAGCTGTTTTTT. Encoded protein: CSALQGLATGELFF.

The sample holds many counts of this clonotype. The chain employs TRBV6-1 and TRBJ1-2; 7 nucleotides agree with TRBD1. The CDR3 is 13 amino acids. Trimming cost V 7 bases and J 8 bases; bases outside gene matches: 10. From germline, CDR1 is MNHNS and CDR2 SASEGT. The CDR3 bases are TGTGCCAGCACCCAGGGGGGCCGCTGGGGCTACACCTTC. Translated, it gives CASTQGGRWGYTF.

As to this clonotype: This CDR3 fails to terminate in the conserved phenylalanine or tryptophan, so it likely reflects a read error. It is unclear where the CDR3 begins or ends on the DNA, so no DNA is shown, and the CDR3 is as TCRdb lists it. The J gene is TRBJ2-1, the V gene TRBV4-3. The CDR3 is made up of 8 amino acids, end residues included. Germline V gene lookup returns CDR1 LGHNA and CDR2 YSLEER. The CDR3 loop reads CASSQEFG.

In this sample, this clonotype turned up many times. This CDR3 is CASSSDPGYEQYF. The CDR3 nucleotides read TGTGCCAGCAGCTCGGACCCCGGCTACGAGCAGTACTTC. This rearrangement joins TRBV6-5 to TRBJ2-7; no definite D call. Germline-derived CDR1 and CDR2 are MNHEY and SVGAGI. Trimming removed 6 bases from V and 3 bases from J, with 12 bases in between. The CDR3 covers 13 residues.

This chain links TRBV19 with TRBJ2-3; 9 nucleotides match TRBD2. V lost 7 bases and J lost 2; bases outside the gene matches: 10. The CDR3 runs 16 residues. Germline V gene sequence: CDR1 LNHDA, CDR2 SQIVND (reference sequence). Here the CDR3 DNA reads TGTGCCAGTAATTCCTTATTAGCGGGGGCCACAGATACGCAGTATTTT. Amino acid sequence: CASNSLLAGATDTQYF. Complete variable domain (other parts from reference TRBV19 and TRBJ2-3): DGGITQSPKYLFRKEGQNVTLSCEQNLNHDAMYWYRQDPGQGLRLIYYSQIVNDFQKGDIAEGYSVSREKKESFPLTVTSAQKNPTAFYLCASNSLLAGATDTQYFGPGTRLTVL.

CDR3 sequence reads: CASTVDRWDEKLFF. The CDR3 DNA is TGTGCCAGCACCGTCGACAGGTGGGATGAAAAACTGTTTTTT. The chain combines TRBV2 with TRBJ1-4; D possibly corresponds to TRBD1 (6 bases). Germline lookup yields CDR1 SNHLY and CDR2 FYNNEI. CDR3 size: 14 residues. The V end was cut by 7 bases, the J end by 6 bases, with 15 bases between.

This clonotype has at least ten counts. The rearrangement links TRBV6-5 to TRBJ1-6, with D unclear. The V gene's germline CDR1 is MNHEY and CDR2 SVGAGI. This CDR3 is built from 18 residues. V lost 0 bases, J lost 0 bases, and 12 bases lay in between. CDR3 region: CASSYSIPKSSYNSPLHF. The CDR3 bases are TGTGCCAGCAGTTACTCGATTCCCAAGAGCTCCTATAATTCACCCCTCCACTTT.

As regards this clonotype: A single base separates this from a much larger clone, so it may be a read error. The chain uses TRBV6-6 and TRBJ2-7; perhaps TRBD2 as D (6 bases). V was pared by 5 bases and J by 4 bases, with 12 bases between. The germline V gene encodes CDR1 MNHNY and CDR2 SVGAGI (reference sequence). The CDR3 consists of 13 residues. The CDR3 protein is CASSHRRGYEQYF. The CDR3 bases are TGTGCCAGCAGTCATCGGAGGGGTTACGAGCAGTACTTC.

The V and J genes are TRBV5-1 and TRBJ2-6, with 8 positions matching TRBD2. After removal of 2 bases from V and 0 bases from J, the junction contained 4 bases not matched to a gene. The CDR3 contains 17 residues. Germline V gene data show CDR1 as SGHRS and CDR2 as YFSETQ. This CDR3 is CASSFLAGLSGANVLTF. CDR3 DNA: TGCGCCAGCAGCTTTCTAGCGGGCCTCTCTGGGGCCAACGTCCTGACTTTC. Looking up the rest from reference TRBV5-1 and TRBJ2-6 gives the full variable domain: KAGVTQTPRYLIKTRGQQVTLSCSPISGHRSVSWYQQTPGQGLQFLFEYFSETQRNKGNFPGRFSGRQFSNSRSEMNVSTLELGDSALYLCASSFLAGLSGANVLTFGAGSRLTVL.

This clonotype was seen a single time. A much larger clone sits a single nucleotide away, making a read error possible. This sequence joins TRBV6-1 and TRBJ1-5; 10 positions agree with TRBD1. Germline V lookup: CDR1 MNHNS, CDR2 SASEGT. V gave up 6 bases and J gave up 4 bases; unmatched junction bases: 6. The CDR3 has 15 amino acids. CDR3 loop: CASRPTGGENQPQHF. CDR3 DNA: TGTGCCAGCAGACCGACAGGGGGCGAGAATCAGCCCCAGCATTTT.

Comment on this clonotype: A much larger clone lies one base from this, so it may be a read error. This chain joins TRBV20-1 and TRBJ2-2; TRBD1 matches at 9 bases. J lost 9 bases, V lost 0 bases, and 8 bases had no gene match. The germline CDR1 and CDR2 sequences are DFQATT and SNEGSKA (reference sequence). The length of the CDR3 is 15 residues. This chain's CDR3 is CSAREPGQGTRELFF. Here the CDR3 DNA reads TGCAGTGCTAGAGAACCGGGACAGGGAACTAGGGAGCTGTTTTTT.

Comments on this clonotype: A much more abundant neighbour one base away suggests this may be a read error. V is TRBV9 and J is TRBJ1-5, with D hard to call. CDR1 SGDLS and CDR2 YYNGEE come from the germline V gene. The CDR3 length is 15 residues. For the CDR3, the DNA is TGTGCCAGCAGCCCTCGAGGGAACAGCAATCAGCCCCCGCATTTT. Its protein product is CASSPRGNSNQPPHF. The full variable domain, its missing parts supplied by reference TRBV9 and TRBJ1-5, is DSGVTQTPKHLITATGQRVTLRCSPRSGDLSVYWYQQSLDQGLQFLIQYYNGEERAKGNILERFSAQQFPDLHSELNLSSLELGDSALYFCASSPRGNSNQPPHFGDGTRLSIL.

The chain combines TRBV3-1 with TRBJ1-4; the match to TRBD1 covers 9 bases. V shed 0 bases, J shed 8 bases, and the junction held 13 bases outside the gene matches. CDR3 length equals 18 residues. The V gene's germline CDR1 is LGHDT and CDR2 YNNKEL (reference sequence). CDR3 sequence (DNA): TGTGCCAGCAGCCAAGATCCTAGGGACAGGGAGAGATCGGAAAAACTGTTTTTT. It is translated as CASSQDPRDRERSEKLFF.

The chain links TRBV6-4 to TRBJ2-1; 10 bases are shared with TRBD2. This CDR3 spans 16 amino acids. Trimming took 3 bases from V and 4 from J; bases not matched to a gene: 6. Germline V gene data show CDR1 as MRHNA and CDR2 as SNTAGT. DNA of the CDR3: TGTGCCAGCAGTGAACATAGCGGGGGGATTTACAATGAGCAGTTCTTC. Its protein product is CASSEHSGGIYNEQFF.

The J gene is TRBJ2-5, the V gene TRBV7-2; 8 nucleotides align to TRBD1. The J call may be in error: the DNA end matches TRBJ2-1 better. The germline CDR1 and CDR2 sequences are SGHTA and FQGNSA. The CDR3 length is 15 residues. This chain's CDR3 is CASSFAGTGYNEQFF. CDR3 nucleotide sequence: TGTGCCAGCAGCTTCGCCGGGACAGGTTACAATGAGCAGTTCTTC.

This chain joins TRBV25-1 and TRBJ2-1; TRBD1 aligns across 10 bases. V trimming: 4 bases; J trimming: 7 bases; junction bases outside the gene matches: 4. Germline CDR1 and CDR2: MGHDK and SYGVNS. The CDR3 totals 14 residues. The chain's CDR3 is CASSGTGQGNEQFF. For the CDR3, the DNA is TGTGCCAGCAGTGGGACGGGACAGGGGAATGAGCAGTTCTTC.

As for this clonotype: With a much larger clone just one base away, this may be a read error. In nucleotides, the CDR3 is TGTGCCAGCCCACCAGGGATGGCAGGGCAAAAAAATTCACCCCTCCACTTT. It translates to CASPPGMAGQKNSPLHF. This sequence joins TRBV18 and TRBJ1-6; D is possibly TRBD1 (5 bases). Per the germline V gene, CDR1 is KGHSH and CDR2 is LQKENI. The CDR3 has 17 amino acids.

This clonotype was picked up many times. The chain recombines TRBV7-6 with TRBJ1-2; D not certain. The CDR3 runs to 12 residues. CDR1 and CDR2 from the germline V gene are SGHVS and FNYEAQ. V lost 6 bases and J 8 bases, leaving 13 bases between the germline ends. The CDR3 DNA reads TGTGCCAGCAGTAATCGGGGTGAGGGCTACACCTTC. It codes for CASSNRGEGYTF.

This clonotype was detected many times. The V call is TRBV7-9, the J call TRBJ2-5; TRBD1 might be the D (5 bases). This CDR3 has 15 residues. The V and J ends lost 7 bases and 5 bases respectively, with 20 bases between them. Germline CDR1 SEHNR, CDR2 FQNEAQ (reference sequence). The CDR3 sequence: CASNSLGGHSETQYF. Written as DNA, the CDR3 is TGTGCCAGCAACTCACTGGGCGGACACTCCGAGACCCAGTACTTC.

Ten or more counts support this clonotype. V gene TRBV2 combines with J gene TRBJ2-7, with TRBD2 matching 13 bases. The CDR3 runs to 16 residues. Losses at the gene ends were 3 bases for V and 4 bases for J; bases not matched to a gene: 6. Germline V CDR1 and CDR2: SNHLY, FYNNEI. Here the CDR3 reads CASSDGLAGEKYEQYF. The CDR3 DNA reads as TGTGCCAGCAGTGACGGACTAGCGGGAGAAAAGTACGAGCAGTACTTC.